Below are 12 T cell receptor beta chains sequenced from a single sample in a study of breast tumors, draining lymph nodes, adjacent tissues. TCRdb re-analysed the multiplex PCR reads in MiXCR, keeping a single row per CDR3 protein. The sample lists around 130,000 distinct CDR3 sequences; around 20% were seen once. Breast cancer patients provided tissue from their axillary draining lymph nodes. The specimen sequenced was axillary lymph node tissue. The receptors were gathered from a female donor with breast cancer. Some clones in this sample may be carry-over from other donors' samples.

Within the sample, this clonotype is medium-sized. The J gene is TRBJ1-2, the V gene TRBV29-1, with 12 bases fitting TRBD1. Germline CDR1 SQVTM, CDR2 ANQGSEA. V trimming: 7 bases; J trimming: 5 bases; junction bases outside the gene matches: 14. This CDR3 is built from 16 residues. CDR3 amino acids: CSADVAPGQGAYGYTF. The CDR3 region has the DNA TGCAGCGCAGACGTTGCTCCGGGACAGGGGGCTTATGGCTACACCTTC.

This clonotype was picked up many times. The chain combines TRBV4-1 with TRBJ1-2, with a possible D match to TRBD1 (5 bases). V gave up 1 base and J gave up 5 bases, with 14 bases separating them. CDR3 size: 15 residues. Germline V gene lookup returns CDR1 MGHRA and CDR2 YSYEKL. The CDR3 bases are TGCGCCAGCAGCCAAGCGCCGACAGCCCCTTATGGCTACACCTTC. Its translation: CASSQAPTAPYGYTF.

This clonotype was observed many times. The chain combines TRBV19 with TRBJ1-2, with D perhaps TRBD1 (5 bases). Trimming pared 7 bases from V and 7 bases from J, leaving 19 bases between. Germline values: CDR1 LNHDA, CDR2 SQIVND (reference sequence). The CDR3 covers 14 residues. CDR3 coding DNA: TGTGCCAGTAATACCCGGGACGGAGCGCGTGGCTACACCTTC. It yields the protein CASNTRDGARGYTF.

The table lists this clonotype with many counts. The chain is built from TRBV7-9 and TRBJ1-3; 7 nucleotides align to TRBD1. The CDR3 contains 15 residues. Germline V gives CDR1 SEHNR, CDR2 FQNEAQ (reference sequence). The ends lost 5 bases at V and 0 bases at J; junction bases unmatched: 4. Here the CDR3 DNA reads TGTGCCAGCAGCCCACAGGGGTTCTCTGGAAACACCATATATTTT. This sequence encodes CASSPQGFSGNTIYF.

This clonotype appeared many times. This chain links TRBV5-1 with TRBJ1-2, with D maybe TRBD1 (6 bases). There are 12 residues in the CDR3. The V gene's germline CDR1 is SGHRS and CDR2 YFSETQ. The V end was cut by 4 bases, the J end by 6 bases, with 10 bases between. The CDR3 nucleotides read TGCGCCAGCAGCCCAAAGGGGGATGGCTACACCTTC. It encodes CASSPKGDGYTF.

The chain recombines TRBV6-2 or TRBV6-3 with TRBJ1-5, with a tentative D call TRBD1 (6 bases). Germline loops: CDR1 MNHEY, CDR2 SVGEGT. V lost 5 bases and J lost 0, with 23 bases in between. The CDR3 runs to 19 residues. The CDR3 reads CASSTLPGALGYSNQPQHF. The CDR3 nucleotides read TGTGCCAGCAGTACGCTCCCAGGGGCACTCGGGTATAGCAATCAGCCCCAGCATTTT.

The gene calls are TRBV3-1 and TRBJ1-2, with D uncertain. The germline V gene encodes CDR1 LGHDT and CDR2 YNNKEL (reference sequence). V was clipped by 4 bases and J by 6 bases, with 9 bases between them. The CDR3 runs 12 residues. DNA of the CDR3: TGTGCCAGCAGCCGCCGGGCCGATGGCTACACCTTC. It translates to CASSRRADGYTF.

This clonotype was found many times. This chain connects TRBV20-1 to TRBJ2-7; 8 positions agree with TRBD2. Per germline, CDR1 DFQATT and CDR2 SNEGSKA (reference sequence). Losses at the gene ends were 3 bases for V and 0 bases for J; bases not matched to a gene: 4. This CDR3 spans 14 amino acids. Here the CDR3 reads CSARQRGYSYEQYF. CDR3 nucleotide sequence: TGCAGTGCTAGGCAGCGGGGGTACTCCTACGAGCAGTACTTC.

This clonotype was recorded at least ten times. This chain links TRBV6-5 with TRBJ1-3; D not certain. V lost 7 bases to trimming and J lost 0 bases, with 7 bases between them. Germline values: CDR1 MNHEY, CDR2 SVGAGI. The CDR3 runs to 13 residues. The DNA of the CDR3 is TGTGCCAGCAAACAGAGCTCTGGAAACACCATATATTTT. Protein: CASKQSSGNTIYF.

The V gene is TRBV6-5, the J gene TRBJ1-4; possibly TRBD1 for D (6 bases). V was pared by 8 bases and J by 3 bases, with 13 bases between. CDR3 length: 14 residues. Germline lookup yields CDR1 MNHEY and CDR2 SVGAGI. The CDR3 sequence: CASALGGSNEKLFF. In DNA form, the CDR3 reads TGTGCCAGCGCCCTAGGGGGGTCTAATGAAAAACTGTTTTTT.

The V and J genes are TRBV19 and TRBJ1-4; D unresolved. Per germline, CDR1 LNHDA and CDR2 SQIVND (reference sequence). There are 15 residues in the CDR3. Trimming left V 5 bases short and J 6 bases short, with 16 bases between. The CDR3 coding sequence is TGTGCCAGTAGTTCGGAGGAAATGGATTATGAAAAACTGTTTTTT. This translates into CASSSEEMDYEKLFF.

With regard to this clonotype: A much larger clone is a single base away; this may be a read error. CDR3 in amino acids: CASSLGRSTNEKLSF. Here the CDR3 DNA reads TGTGCCAGCAGCTTAGGCCGGAGTACTAATGAAAAACTGTCTTTT. The chain is built from TRBV13 and TRBJ1-4; D gene uncertain. The CDR3 totals 15 residues. Germline CDR1 is PRHDT and CDR2 is FYEKMQ (reference sequence).